Listed here are 27 T cell receptor beta chains from one sample, sequenced in a study of blood T cell repertoires in COVID-19. The repertoire was sequenced with immunoSEQ multiplex PCR; TCRdb's copy has only in-frame clones and lacks some. The sample lists 200,000 to 250,000 clones; 86% were seen once. The sample taken for sequencing was peripheral blood. The receptors stem from a woman aged 80 or over with COVID-19, enrolled during active disease.

The chain employs TRBV6-5 and TRBJ1-5; D remains unclear. V lost 6 bases, J lost 3 bases, and 3 bases lay in between. This CDR3 has 11 residues. Germline V gene sequence: CDR1 MNHEY, CDR2 SVGAGI. CDR3 sequence reads: CASSHNQPQHF. DNA for the CDR3: TGTGCCAGCAGCCACAATCAGCCCCAGCATTTT.

The chain links TRBV6-5 to TRBJ1-1; possibly TRBD1 for D (5 bases). Trimming stripped 2 bases from V and 8 bases from J, with 18 bases between. The CDR3 runs 15 residues. Germline lookup yields CDR1 MNHEY and CDR2 SVGAGI. The CDR3 nucleotides read TGTGCCAGCAGTTACAGGGGCGACAACCAGGGCGAAGCTTTCTTT. Protein product: CASSYRGDNQGEAFF.

This chain links TRBV20-1 with TRBJ1-2, with D perhaps matching TRBD1 (6 bases). CDR3 length: 11 residues. From germline, CDR1 is DFQATT and CDR2 SNEGSKA (reference sequence). The germline V and J ends were trimmed by 5 bases and 10 bases, with 14 bases remaining between them. CDR3 residues: CSAGQSRDYTF. In nucleotides, the CDR3 is TGCAGTGCTGGACAGTCCCGGGACTACACCTTC.

V is TRBV7-2 and J is TRBJ1-1; D is uncertain. The CDR3 runs to 13 residues. The V gene lost 5 bases and the J gene lost 3 bases, with 10 bases spanning the gap. The germline V gene has CDR1 SGHTA and CDR2 FQGNSA. The CDR3 DNA is TGTGCCAGCAGCCGTCAGGAAGACACTGAAGCTTTCTTT. Translating it yields CASSRQEDTEAFF.

This rearrangement joins TRBV20-1 to TRBJ1-2; D gene ambiguous. There are 10 residues in the CDR3. The V gene's germline CDR1 is DFQATT and CDR2 SNEGSKA (reference sequence). Between the trimmed V and J ends, which lost 6 bases and 10 bases, there was a span of 12 bases. In nucleotides, the CDR3 is TGCAGTGCCCTACTCGGGGACTACACCTTC. This encodes CSALLGDYTF.

The chain couples TRBV6-6 to TRBJ1-2, with 8 bases that match TRBD1. V was clipped by 0 bases and J by 8 bases; unmatched bases: 8. CDR3 length: 15 residues. Looked up from germline, CDR1 is MNHNY and CDR2 is SVGAGI (reference sequence). CDR3: CASSYSAGGLVGYTF. CDR3 nucleotides: TGTGCCAGCAGTTACTCGGCAGGGGGCCTCGTCGGCTACACCTTC.

This clone was seen a few times. The gene calls are TRBV4-3 and TRBJ1-2; D is unclear. The germline CDR1 and CDR2 sequences are LGHNA and YSLEER. CDR3 size: 15 residues. V was pared by 0 bases and J by 7 bases, with 15 bases between. CDR3 amino acids: CASSQDAGDWGGYTF. The CDR3 bases are TGCGCCAGCAGCCAAGATGCCGGGGATTGGGGTGGCTACACCTTC.

The V call is TRBV4-2, the J call TRBJ1-5, with 9 bases lining up with TRBD1. In germline, CDR1 is LGHNA, CDR2 YNFKEQ. This CDR3 region has 16 residues. The trim removed 3 bases at V and 5 bases at J, leaving 8 bases unmatched. CDR3 loop: CASSQDLDRGHQPQHF. In DNA form, the CDR3 reads TGTGCCAGCAGCCAGGACTTGGACAGGGGCCATCAGCCCCAGCATTTT.

The chain combines TRBV28 with TRBJ2-2; 8 positions agree with TRBD1. V trimming: 4 bases; J trimming: 3 bases; junction bases outside the gene matches: 4. Germline V gene sequence: CDR1 MDHEN, CDR2 SYDVKM. The CDR3 is 15 residues long. CDR3 in DNA: TGTGCCAGCAGTTCCAGGACAGGGTACACCGGGGAGCTGTTTTTT. Translating gives CASSSRTGYTGELFF. The full variable domain, its missing parts supplied by reference TRBV28 and TRBJ2-2, is DVKVTQSSRYLVKRTGEKVFLECVQDMDHENMFWYRQDPGLGLRLIYFSYDVKMKEKGDIPEGYSVSREKKERFSLILESASTNQTSMYLCASSSRTGYTGELFFGEGSRLTVL.

J is TRBJ1-2 and V is TRBV14, with 8 bases fitting TRBD1. This CDR3 region has 13 residues. The V gene's germline CDR1 is SGHDN and CDR2 FVKESK. V shed 1 base and J 8 bases; nucleotides not matched to a gene: 3. The CDR3 sequence: CASSQARGLGYTF. In nucleotides, the CDR3 is TGTGCCAGCAGCCAAGCCAGGGGGCTCGGCTACACCTTC.

The chain joins TRBV5-1 to TRBJ1-1, with a tentative D call TRBD1 (5 bases). Trimming took off 0 bases at V and 0 bases at J, with 9 bases between the two ends. CDR1 and CDR2 (germline): SGHRS, YFSETQ. This CDR3 region has 15 residues. In DNA, the CDR3 is TGCGCCAGCAGCTTGGTCCCAGGGCTGAACACTGAAGCTTTCTTT. Translation: CASSLVPGLNTEAFF.

V gene TRBV19 combines with J gene TRBJ1-1, with D maybe TRBD1 (5 bases). V lost 5 bases, J lost 1 base, and 8 bases lay in between. The CDR3 runs 13 residues. Germline V CDR1 and CDR2: LNHDA, SQIVND (reference sequence). CDR3 residues: CASSHQGNTEAFF. The CDR3 nucleotides read TGTGCCAGTAGTCATCAGGGGAACACTGAAGCTTTCTTT.

Only a few counts were recorded for this clone. CDR3 protein: CASRAEGQSELFF. In DNA, the CDR3 is TGTGCCTCGCGTGCGGAAGGTCAGTCGGAGCTGTTTTTT. The chain combines TRBV2 with TRBJ2-2; D gene uncertain. The germline CDR1 and CDR2 sequences are SNHLY and FYNNEI. Between the trimmed V and J ends, which lost 11 bases and 10 bases, there was a span of 20 bases. This CDR3 has 13 amino acids. Together with reference TRBV2 and TRBJ2-2, the CDR3 gives the full variable domain: EPEVTQTPSHQVTQMGQEVILRCVPISNHLYFYWYRQILGQKVEFLVSFYNNEISEKSEIFDDQFSVERPDGSNFTLKIRSTKLEDSAMYFCASRAEGQSELFFGEGSRLTVL.

V and J are TRBV6-2 or TRBV6-3 and TRBJ1-2; a weak D match, TRBD1 (6 bases). The CDR3 spans 14 residues. V was cut by 2 bases and J by 2 bases, with 9 bases left in between. Germline-derived CDR1 and CDR2 are MNHEY and SVGEGT. The CDR3 sequence is CASSYGDRNYGYTF. The CDR3 coding sequence is TGTGCCAGCAGTTACGGTGACAGGAACTATGGCTACACCTTC.

V usage is TRBV5-5 and J usage is TRBJ1-2; 8 bases fit TRBD1. J was trimmed by 4 bases and V by 1 base; bases with no gene match: 9. The CDR3 runs to 16 residues. The germline gives CDR1 SGHKS, CDR2 YYEKEE (reference sequence). The CDR3: CASSLSVTGAGYGYTF. As DNA, the CDR3 is TGTGCCAGCAGCTTGAGCGTGACAGGGGCGGGCTATGGCTACACCTTC.

CDR3 in DNA: TGTGCCAGCAGCTTTCGCCTGGGGCAGGGAAACACCATATATTTT. Translated, it gives CASSFRLGQGNTIYF. The chain joins TRBV5-6 to TRBJ1-3; tentative D call: TRBD1 (5 bases). CDR1 and CDR2 from the germline V gene are SGHDT and YYEEEE. The CDR3 sequence is 15 residues long. V gave up 2 bases and J gave up 4 bases, with 13 bases separating them.

The chain is built from TRBV5-4 and TRBJ2-7; TRBD1 agrees at 8 bases. Germline trimming cut 0 bases from V and 2 bases from J; bases unmatched to any gene: 4. The germline V gene has CDR1 SGHNT and CDR2 YYREEE (reference sequence). The CDR3 has 15 residues. The CDR3 DNA is TGTGCCAGCAGCTTGGGTGGGACAGGAACCTACGAGCAGTACTTC. Translation gives CASSLGGTGTYEQYF.

The chain joins TRBV2 to TRBJ2-7; TRBD1 might be the D (6 bases). Trimming took off 7 bases at V and 0 bases at J, with 13 bases between the two ends. Germline CDR1 SNHLY, CDR2 FYNNEI. The length of the CDR3 is 14 residues. CDR3 bases: TGTGCCAGCAAGAACCGGGACAACTCCTACGAGCAGTACTTC. Amino acid sequence: CASKNRDNSYEQYF.

The count of this clone is one. V usage is TRBV7-2 and J usage is TRBJ2-3; 7 nucleotides line up with TRBD1. Germline V gene data show CDR1 as SGHTA and CDR2 as FQGNSA. This CDR3 comprises 14 residues. J gave up 6 bases and V 3 bases, and 6 bases lay outside the gene matches. The CDR3 nucleotides read TGTGCCAGCAGCTTGGACAGGAGCTACGATACGCAGTATTTT. It translates to CASSLDRSYDTQYF.

V usage is TRBV27 and J usage is TRBJ2-2; 8 nucleotides line up with TRBD2. Germline V gives CDR1 MNHEY, CDR2 SMNVEV (reference sequence). The CDR3 is made up of 14 amino acids. V shed 4 bases and J 6 bases; nucleotides not matched to a gene: 4. The CDR3 is CASSSGGPAGELFF. CDR3 in DNA: TGTGCCAGCAGTTCGGGGGGGCCGGCCGGGGAGCTGTTTTTT.

This clone was seen once. The V call is TRBV10-1, the J call TRBJ2-3; D uncertain. The CDR3 spans 11 residues. V lost 7 bases and J lost 2, with 4 bases in between. Germline lookup yields CDR1 WNHNN and CDR2 SYGVQD (reference sequence). CDR3 sequence: CASKYTDTQYF. The CDR3 nucleotides read TGCGCCAGCAAATACACAGATACGCAGTATTTT.

The genes are TRBV28 and TRBJ2-2; 7 bases are a match to TRBD1. The J segment lost 6 bases and the V segment lost 5 bases, leaving 9 bases of the junction unmatched. The CDR3 is made up of 15 amino acids. Germline V gives CDR1 MDHEN, CDR2 SYDVKM. Here the CDR3 reads CASSKPDQGAGELFF. For the CDR3, the DNA is TGTGCCAGCAGTAAACCTGATCAGGGGGCCGGGGAGCTGTTTTTT.

This chain uses TRBV7-8 with TRBJ1-6; D remains unclear. CDR3 length: 15 amino acids. Germline V lookup: CDR1 SGHVS, CDR2 FQNEAQ. The V gene lost 1 base and the J gene lost 10 bases, with 14 bases spanning the gap. CDR3 in DNA: TGTGCCAGCAGCTTAGGGGAGTTCTCTGAGTCACCCCTCCACTTT. As protein: CASSLGEFSESPLHF.

The chain has TRBV9 and TRBJ1-2, with TRBD1 matching over 9 bases. Per the germline V gene, CDR1 is SGDLS and CDR2 is YYNGEE. The CDR3 consists of 14 residues. V was clipped by 0 bases and J by 6 bases; unmatched bases: 3. CDR3 bases: TGTGCCAGCAGCGTAGGGGGACAGGGCCATGGCTACACCTTC. Its translation is CASSVGGQGHGYTF.

This clone was detected only once. The chain couples TRBV2 to TRBJ2-7; D possibly corresponds to TRBD1 (6 bases). Germline V gene lookup returns CDR1 SNHLY and CDR2 FYNNEI. V was shortened by 1 base and J by 4 bases, with 14 bases between the two germline ends. The CDR3 sequence is 15 residues long. CDR3 bases: TGTGCCAGCAGTGAAGTGGGGGCGGGCGAGTACGAGCAGTACTTC. It translates to CASSEVGAGEYEQYF.

This rearrangement joins TRBV3-1 (or the pseudogene TRBV3-2) to TRBJ2-1; 7 bases map to TRBD1. From germline, CDR1 is LGHDT and CDR2 YNNKEL (reference sequence). Trimming cost V 3 bases and J 4 bases; bases outside gene matches: 3. CDR3 length equals 14 residues. CDR3 residues: CASSQGQPYNEQFF. The CDR3 nucleotides are TGTGCCAGCAGCCAGGGACAGCCGTACAATGAGCAGTTCTTC.

J is TRBJ2-7 and V is TRBV7-6; 9 bases line up with TRBD1. This CDR3 is built from 14 residues. With 4 bases clipped from V and 6 bases from J, the junction kept 7 bases outside the gene matches. The germline CDR1 and CDR2 sequences are SGHVS and FNYEAQ. The CDR3 region is CASSSGTGNGEQYF. The DNA of the CDR3 is TGTGCCAGCAGCTCCGGGACAGGGAACGGCGAGCAGTACTTC.